This T cell receptor beta chain was retrieved from a study of blood T cells in healthy people across ages. Findings and caveats of the study: Per million T cells, TCR beta diversity dropped roughly linearly as age increased. Since the PBMCs were unsorted, naive and antigen-experienced cells could not be conclusively compared.

From germline, CDR1 is SNHLY and CDR2 FYNNEI. V was shortened by 3 bases and J by 2 bases, with 3 bases between the two germline ends. This CDR3 spans 12 amino acids. Next came a second PCR, run for roughly 6 to 11 cycles, which used a sample-barcoded 5' primer along with a J-beta primer mix. A 12-random-nucleotide template-switch adaptor tagged each cDNA molecule. Each CDR3 protein is one row after TCRdb ran MiXCR on the 5' RACE reads. The sample records around 2 million distinct CDR3 sequences, about 39% being singletons. This clonotype occurred many times. The target antigen is unknown. The sample consisted of blood. The gene calls are TRBV2 and TRBJ2-3; D unclear. The clonotype originates from a human donor in good health. The CDR3 coding sequence is TGTGCCAGCAGTGATCACACAGATACGCAGTATTTT. The encoded protein is CASSDHTDTQYF.